This section outlines one TCR beta chain sequence together with its context. Its specificity is not known. Deletions cut 4 bases from V and 0 bases from J, with 7 bases between. Per the germline V gene, CDR1 is SQVTM and CDR2 is ANQGSEA. The CDR3 has 13 amino acids. A split of CD4+ cells into CD45RA+ naive and CD45RA-negative memory subsets was performed. These data come from a study of shared clonotypes between healthy human individuals. At the level of the study: The donor group consisted of a couple of women and three men, aged 18 to 49. Study outcomes and limitations: For sorted subsets, rarefaction showed incomplete sequencing despite large depth. Around 5.4% of naive CD4 clonotypes were common to a handful of donors.

Profiled with immunoSEQ multiplex PCR; TCRdb holds only in-frame clones, not every one. Here the sample spans over 2 million clones, 92% being singletons. The rearrangement joins TRBV29-1 to TRBJ2-1; D is unclear. The sequence derives from a man aged 18-30 years in good health. Some clones in this sample may be carry-over from other donors' samples. The sequencing input was naive CD4+ T cells from PBMCs. Subset meaning: CD45RA+ positively selected. The CDR3 DNA follows: TGCAGCGTTGCCCCGACCTCCTACAATGAGCAGTTCTTC. Translating gives CSVAPTSYNEQFF.